A single sample gave rise to the 9 T cell receptor beta chains below, sequenced in a study of blood T cells in healthy people across ages. For the second PCR, which ran for about 6 to 11 cycles, a sample-barcoded 5' primer and a J-beta primer mix were used. Each CDR3 protein gets one entry after TCRdb re-called the 5' RACE reads with MiXCR. The data hold about 970,000 distinct CDR3 sequences, with about 51% observed a single time. The sample consisted of blood. All receptors derive from a woman in her fifties or sixties in good health.

The chain combines TRBV24-1 with TRBJ2-5; D may be TRBD2 (5 bases). Trimming took 4 bases from V and 0 from J, leaving 11 bases between them. The CDR3 is made up of 15 amino acids. Germline V gene lookup returns CDR1 KGHDR and CDR2 SFDVKD. In DNA form, the CDR3 reads TGTGCCACCAGTGACCCAGGACTGTACCAAGAGACCCAGTACTTC. Protein: CATSDPGLYQETQYF.

This sequence joins TRBV24-1 and TRBJ2-1; 10 positions match TRBD2. The junction had 4 bases not matched to a gene; V was cut back by 5 bases and J by 7 bases. This CDR3 region has 14 residues. The germline V gene has CDR1 KGHDR and CDR2 SFDVKD. The CDR3 DNA reads TGTGCCACCAGTGTCGCTAGCGGGAGAAATGAGCAGTTCTTC. Translating gives CATSVASGRNEQFF.

The rearrangement joins TRBV7-3 to TRBJ2-1; D is uncertain. The germline V gene encodes CDR1 SGHTA and CDR2 FQGTGA. Trimming cost V 5 bases and J 6 bases, with 14 bases left between them. This CDR3 is 14 amino acids long. CDR3 coding DNA: TGTGCCAGCAGCCGCATCCCCGGCCCCAATGAGCAGTTCTTC. This translates into CASSRIPGPNEQFF.

CDR3: CASSEARKDRVHGAKNIQYF. CDR3 in DNA: TGTGCCAGCAGTGAAGCGCGGAAGGACAGGGTTCATGGAGCCAAAAACATTCAGTACTTC. The chain carries TRBV6-1 and TRBJ2-4; 8 bases are a match to TRBD1. The CDR3 extends over 20 amino acids. The junction had 13 bases not matched to a gene; V was cut back by 0 bases and J by 0 bases. Germline loops: CDR1 MNHNS, CDR2 SASEGT.

V is TRBV2 and J is TRBJ1-1, with D possibly matching TRBD1 (5 bases). Trimming removed 6 bases at V and 3 bases at J, with 20 bases between. There are 16 residues in the CDR3. Germline CDR1 is SNHLY and CDR2 is FYNNEI. The CDR3 coding sequence is TGTGCCAGCAGCCTACTCGGAGGGACGGGGGACACTGAAGCTTTCTTT. Protein product: CASSLLGGTGDTEAFF.

This clonotype was recorded many times. This chain connects TRBV29-1 to TRBJ2-7, with TRBD1 matching 7 bases. The CDR3 runs to 13 residues. Germline V gives CDR1 SQVTM, CDR2 ANQGSEA. V lost 3 bases, J lost 2 bases, and 4 bases stayed unmatched. The CDR3 DNA is TGCAGCGTTGAGGGGCAGGGGGCCTACGAGCAGTACTTC. Translated: CSVEGQGAYEQYF.

This clonotype came up a few times. The chain employs TRBV7-2 and TRBJ2-4; tentative D call: TRBD2 (5 bases). CDR3 size: 17 residues. V was shortened by 5 bases and J by 0 bases, with 17 bases between the two germline ends. Germline CDR1 SGHTA, CDR2 FQGNSA. The CDR3 loop reads CASSERVGVLAKNIQYF. The CDR3 bases are TGTGCCAGCAGCGAAAGGGTCGGGGTACTAGCCAAAAACATTCAGTACTTC.

The gene calls are TRBV29-1 and TRBJ2-7; a weak D match, TRBD1 (6 bases). The J call is doubtful: the DNA matches TRBJ2-5 better. Germline V CDR1 and CDR2: SQVTM, ANQGSEA. The CDR3 has 16 amino acids. DNA of the CDR3: TGCAGCGTTATATCGAGTGCCAGGGGCTTTCCGGAGACCCAGTACTTC. Protein product: CSVISSARGFPETQYF.

V gene TRBV7-3 combines with J gene TRBJ2-3, with 9 bases lining up with TRBD2. Germline V CDR1 and CDR2: SGHTA, FQGTGA. This CDR3 region has 15 residues. The ends lost 3 bases at V and 3 bases at J; junction bases unmatched: 4. The CDR3 nucleotides read TGTGCCAGCAGCTTTCAAGGACTAGCGACAGATACGCAGTATTTT. This translates into CASSFQGLATDTQYF.